This note documents a single TCR beta chain sequence. The data derive from a study of control samples from healthy donors and cancer patients. The data were produced by immunoSEQ multiplex PCR, yet TCRdb's version contains in-frame clones alone and is incomplete. This sample yields around 190,000 clones, of which roughly 92% are seen a single time; approximately 1.5% belongs to the top ten. Trimming left V 9 bases short and J 8 bases short, with 13 bases between. The CDR3 is 11 amino acids. Germline CDR1 reads MNHEY; CDR2 reads SMNVEV (reference sequence). The genes are TRBV27 and TRBJ1-2, with D uncertain. The sample comprised blood. This receptor was identified in a man aged 25 to 40 in good health. The CDR3 is CASRSWRGYTF. The CDR3 nucleotides are TGTGCCAGTCGGAGTTGGAGGGGCTACACCTTC.